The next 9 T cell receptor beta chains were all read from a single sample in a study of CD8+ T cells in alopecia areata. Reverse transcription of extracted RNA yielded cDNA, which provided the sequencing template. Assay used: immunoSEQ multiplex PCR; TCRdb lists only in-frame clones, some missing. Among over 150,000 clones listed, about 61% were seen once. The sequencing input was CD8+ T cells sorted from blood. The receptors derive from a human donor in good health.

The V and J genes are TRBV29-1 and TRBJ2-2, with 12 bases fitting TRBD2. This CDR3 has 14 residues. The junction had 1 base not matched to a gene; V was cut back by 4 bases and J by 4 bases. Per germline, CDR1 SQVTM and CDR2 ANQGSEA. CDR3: CSVGLAGVTGELFF. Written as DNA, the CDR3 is TGCAGCGTTGGACTAGCGGGGGTCACCGGGGAGCTGTTTTTT.

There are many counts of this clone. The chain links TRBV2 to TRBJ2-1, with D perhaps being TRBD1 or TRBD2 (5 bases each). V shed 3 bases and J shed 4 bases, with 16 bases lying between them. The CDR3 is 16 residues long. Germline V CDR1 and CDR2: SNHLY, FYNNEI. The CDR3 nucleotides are TGTGCCAGCAGTGATCTAATAGGGACCACTTACAATGAGCAGTTCTTC. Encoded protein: CASSDLIGTTYNEQFF.

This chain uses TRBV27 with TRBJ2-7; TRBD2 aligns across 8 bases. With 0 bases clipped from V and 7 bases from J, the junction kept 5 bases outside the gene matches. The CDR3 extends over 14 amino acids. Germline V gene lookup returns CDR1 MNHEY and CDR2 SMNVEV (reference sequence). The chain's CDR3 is CASSLSRGVVEQYF. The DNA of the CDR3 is TGTGCCAGCAGTTTATCGCGGGGGGTGGTAGAGCAGTACTTC.

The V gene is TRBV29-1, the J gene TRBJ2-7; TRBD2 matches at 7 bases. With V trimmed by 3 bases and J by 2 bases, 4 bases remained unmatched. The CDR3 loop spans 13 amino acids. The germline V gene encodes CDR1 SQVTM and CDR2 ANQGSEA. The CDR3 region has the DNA TGCAGCGTTGAGCCTAGCGGAACCTACGAGCAGTACTTC. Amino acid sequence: CSVEPSGTYEQYF.

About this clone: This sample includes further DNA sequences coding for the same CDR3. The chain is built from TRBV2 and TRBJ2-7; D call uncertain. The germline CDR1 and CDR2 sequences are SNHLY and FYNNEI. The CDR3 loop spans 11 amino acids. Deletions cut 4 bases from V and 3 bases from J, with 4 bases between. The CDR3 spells CASSAGYEQYF. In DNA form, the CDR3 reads TGTGCCAGCAGTGCTGGCTACGAGCAGTACTTC.

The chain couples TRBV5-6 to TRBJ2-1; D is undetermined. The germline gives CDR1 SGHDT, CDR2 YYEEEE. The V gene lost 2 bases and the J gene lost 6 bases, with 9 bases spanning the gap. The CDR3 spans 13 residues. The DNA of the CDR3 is TGTGCCAGCAGCTTATGGGGTGGCAATGAGCAGTTCTTC. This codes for CASSLWGGNEQFF.

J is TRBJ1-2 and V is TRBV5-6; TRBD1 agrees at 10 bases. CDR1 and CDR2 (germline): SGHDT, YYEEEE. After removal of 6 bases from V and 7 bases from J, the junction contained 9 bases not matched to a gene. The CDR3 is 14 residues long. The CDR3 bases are TGTGCCAGCACCGCGGGACAGGGGAATATTGGCTACACCTTC. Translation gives CASTAGQGNIGYTF.

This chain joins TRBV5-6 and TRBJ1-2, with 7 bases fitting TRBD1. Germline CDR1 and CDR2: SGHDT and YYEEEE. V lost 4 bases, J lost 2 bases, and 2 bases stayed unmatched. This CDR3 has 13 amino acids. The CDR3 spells CASSPGQNYGYTF. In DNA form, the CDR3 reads TGTGCCAGCAGCCCGGGACAGAACTATGGCTACACCTTC.

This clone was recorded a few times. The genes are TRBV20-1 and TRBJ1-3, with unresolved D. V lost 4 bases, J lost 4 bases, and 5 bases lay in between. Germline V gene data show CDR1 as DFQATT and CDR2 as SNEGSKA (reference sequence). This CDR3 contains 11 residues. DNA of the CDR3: TGCAGTGCTATGGGAGGAAACACCATATATTTT. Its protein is CSAMGGNTIYF.